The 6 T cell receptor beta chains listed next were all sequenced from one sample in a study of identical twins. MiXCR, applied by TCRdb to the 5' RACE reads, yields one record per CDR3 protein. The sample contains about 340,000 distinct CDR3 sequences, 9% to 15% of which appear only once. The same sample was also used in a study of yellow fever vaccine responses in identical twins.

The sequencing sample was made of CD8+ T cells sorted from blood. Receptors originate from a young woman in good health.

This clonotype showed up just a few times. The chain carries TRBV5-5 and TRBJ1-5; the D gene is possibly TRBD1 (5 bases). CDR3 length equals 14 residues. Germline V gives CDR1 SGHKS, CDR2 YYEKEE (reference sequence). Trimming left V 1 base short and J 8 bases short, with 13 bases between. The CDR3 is CASSLYGGSEPQHF. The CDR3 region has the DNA TGTGCCAGCAGCTTGTATGGGGGTTCAGAGCCCCAGCATTTT.

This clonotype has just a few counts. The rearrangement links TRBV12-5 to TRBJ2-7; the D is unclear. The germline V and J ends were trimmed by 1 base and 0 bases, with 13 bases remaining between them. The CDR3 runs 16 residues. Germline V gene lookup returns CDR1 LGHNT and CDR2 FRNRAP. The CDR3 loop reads CASGLDHRLNSYEQYF. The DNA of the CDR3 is TGTGCTAGTGGTTTGGACCATCGACTCAACTCCTACGAGCAGTACTTC.

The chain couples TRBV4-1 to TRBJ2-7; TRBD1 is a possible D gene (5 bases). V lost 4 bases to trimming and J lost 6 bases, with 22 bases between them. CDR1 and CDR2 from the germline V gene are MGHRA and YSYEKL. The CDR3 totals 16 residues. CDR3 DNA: TGCGCCAGCAGCCCCACGATGGGGCGTAGTTCTTCCGAGCAGTACGTC. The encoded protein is CASSPTMGRSSSEQYV.

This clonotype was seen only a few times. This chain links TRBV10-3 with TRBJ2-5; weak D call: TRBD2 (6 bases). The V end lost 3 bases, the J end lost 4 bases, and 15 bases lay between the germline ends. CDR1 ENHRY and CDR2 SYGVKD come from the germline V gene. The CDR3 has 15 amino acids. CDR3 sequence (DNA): TGTGCCATCAGTGACCCCGGCGGGGAGAGAGAGACCCAGTACTTC. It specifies CAISDPGGERETQYF.

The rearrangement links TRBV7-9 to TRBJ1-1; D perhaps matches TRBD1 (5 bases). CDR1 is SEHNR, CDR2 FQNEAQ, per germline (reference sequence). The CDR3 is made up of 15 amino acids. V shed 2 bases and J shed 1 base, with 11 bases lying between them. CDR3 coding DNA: TGTGCCAGCAGCTTAATTAGGGGCGGGAACACTGAAGCTTTCTTT. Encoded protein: CASSLIRGGNTEAFF.

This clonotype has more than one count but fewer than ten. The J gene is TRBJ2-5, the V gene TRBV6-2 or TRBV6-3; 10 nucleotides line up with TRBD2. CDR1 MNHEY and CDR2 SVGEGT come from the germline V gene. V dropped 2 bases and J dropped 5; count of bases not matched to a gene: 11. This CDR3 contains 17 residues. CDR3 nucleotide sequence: TGTGCCAGCAGTTACGATCTCTCGGGACTAGCGAGGGAGACCCAGTACTTC. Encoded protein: CASSYDLSGLARETQYF.